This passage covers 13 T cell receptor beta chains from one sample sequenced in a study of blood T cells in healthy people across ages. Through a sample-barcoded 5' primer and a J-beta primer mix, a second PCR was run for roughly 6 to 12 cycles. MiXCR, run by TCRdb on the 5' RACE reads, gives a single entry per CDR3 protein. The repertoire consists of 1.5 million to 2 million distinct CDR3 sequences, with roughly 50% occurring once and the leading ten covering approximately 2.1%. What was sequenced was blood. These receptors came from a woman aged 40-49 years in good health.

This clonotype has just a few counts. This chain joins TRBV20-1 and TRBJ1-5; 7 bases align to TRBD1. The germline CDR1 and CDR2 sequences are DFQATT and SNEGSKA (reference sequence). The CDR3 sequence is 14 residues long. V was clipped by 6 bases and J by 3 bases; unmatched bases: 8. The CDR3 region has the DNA TGCAGTGCGAAAAGACAGGGAAACAATCAGCCCCAGCATTTT. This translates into CSAKRQGNNQPQHF.

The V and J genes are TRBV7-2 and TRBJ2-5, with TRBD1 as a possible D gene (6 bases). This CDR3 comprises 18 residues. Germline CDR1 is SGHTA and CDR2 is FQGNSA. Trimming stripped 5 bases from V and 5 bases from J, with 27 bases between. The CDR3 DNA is TGTGCCAGCAGCCACAAGGGGGTAGAGACCCCCCGGTGGGAGACCCAGTACTTC. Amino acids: CASSHKGVETPRWETQYF. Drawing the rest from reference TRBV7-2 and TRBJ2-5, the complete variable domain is GAGVSQSPSNKVTEKGKDVELRCDPISGHTALYWYRQSLGQGLEFLIYFQGNSAPDKSGLPSDRFSAERTGGSVSTLTIQRTQQEDSAVYLCASSHKGVETPRWETQYFGPGTRLLVL.

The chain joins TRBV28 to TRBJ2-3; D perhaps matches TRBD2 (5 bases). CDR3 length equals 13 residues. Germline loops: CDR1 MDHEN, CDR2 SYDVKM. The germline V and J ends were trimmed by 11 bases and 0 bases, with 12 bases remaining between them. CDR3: CASRTQSTDTQYF. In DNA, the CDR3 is TGTGCCTCTCGGACTCAGAGCACAGATACGCAGTATTTT.

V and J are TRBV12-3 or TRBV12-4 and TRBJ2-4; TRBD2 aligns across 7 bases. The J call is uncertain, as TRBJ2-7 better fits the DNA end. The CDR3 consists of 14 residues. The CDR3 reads CASTDGLESYEQYF. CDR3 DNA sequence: TGTGCCAGCACCGATGGACTAGAGTCTTACGAGCAGTACTTC.

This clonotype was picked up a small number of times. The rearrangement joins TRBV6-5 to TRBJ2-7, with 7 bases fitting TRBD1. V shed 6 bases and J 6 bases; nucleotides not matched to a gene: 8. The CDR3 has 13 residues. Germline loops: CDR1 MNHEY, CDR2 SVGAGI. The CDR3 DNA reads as TGTGCCAGCAGCGTCCCAGGGACAGCCGAGCAGTACTTC. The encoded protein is CASSVPGTAEQYF.

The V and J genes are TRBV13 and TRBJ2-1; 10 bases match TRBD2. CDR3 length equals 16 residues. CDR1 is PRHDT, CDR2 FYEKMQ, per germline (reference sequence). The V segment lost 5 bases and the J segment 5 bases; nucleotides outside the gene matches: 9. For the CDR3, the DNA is TGTGCCAGCAGCCTAAGGGGACTAGCGTCCCACAATGAGCAGTTCTTC. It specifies CASSLRGLASHNEQFF.

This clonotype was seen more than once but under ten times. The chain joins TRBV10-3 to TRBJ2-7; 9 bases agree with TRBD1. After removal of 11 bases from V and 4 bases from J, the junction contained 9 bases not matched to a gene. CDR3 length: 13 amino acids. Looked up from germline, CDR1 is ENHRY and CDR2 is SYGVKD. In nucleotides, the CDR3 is TGTGCCTCCCAGGGACAGGGACAATACGAGCAGTACTTC. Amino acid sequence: CASQGQGQYEQYF.

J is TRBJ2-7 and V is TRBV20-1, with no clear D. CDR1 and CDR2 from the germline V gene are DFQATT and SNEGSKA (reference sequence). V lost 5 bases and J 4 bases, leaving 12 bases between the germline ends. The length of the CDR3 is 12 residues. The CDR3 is CSALIGRYEQYF. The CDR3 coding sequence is TGCAGTGCTCTTATTGGCCGGTACGAGCAGTACTTC.

CDR3 nucleotide sequence: TGTGCCACCAGTGCCCAACTTAACAGGGACCCGGGGGATACGCAGTATTTT. Translation gives CATSAQLNRDPGDTQYF. The V gene is TRBV24-1, the J gene TRBJ2-3; a weak D match, TRBD1 (6 bases). The CDR3 is 17 residues long. Germline lookup yields CDR1 KGHDR and CDR2 SFDVKD. V gave up 5 bases and J gave up 6 bases, with 23 bases separating them.

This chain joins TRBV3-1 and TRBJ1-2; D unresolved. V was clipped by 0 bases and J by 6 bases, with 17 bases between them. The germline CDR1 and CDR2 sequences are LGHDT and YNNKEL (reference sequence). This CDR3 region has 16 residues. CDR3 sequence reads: CASSQDRPRRGDGYTF. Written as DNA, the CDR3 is TGTGCCAGCAGCCAAGATAGGCCGAGACGTGGGGATGGCTACACCTTC.

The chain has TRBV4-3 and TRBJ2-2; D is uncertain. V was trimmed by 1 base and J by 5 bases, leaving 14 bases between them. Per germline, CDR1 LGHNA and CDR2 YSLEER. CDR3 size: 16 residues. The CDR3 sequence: CASSQGALLKTGELFF. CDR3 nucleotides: TGCGCCAGCAGCCAAGGGGCCTTGCTGAAGACCGGGGAGCTGTTTTTT.

The DNA for the CDR3 is TGCAGTGCTAGAGATGGTTCGAGTCCAGCGGACTACACCTTC. This sequence encodes CSARDGSSPADYTF. This chain connects TRBV20-1 to TRBJ1-2; no clear D gene. This CDR3 has 14 residues. From germline, CDR1 is DFQATT and CDR2 SNEGSKA (reference sequence). The germline V and J ends were trimmed by 0 bases and 10 bases, with 18 bases remaining between them.

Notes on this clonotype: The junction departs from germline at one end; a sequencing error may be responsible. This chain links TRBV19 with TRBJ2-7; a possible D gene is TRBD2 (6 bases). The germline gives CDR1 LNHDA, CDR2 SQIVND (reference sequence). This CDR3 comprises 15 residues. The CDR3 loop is CASSTGILGGYEQHF. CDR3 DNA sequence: TGTGCCAGTAGTACTGGGATTTTAGGAGGGTACGAGCAGCACTTC. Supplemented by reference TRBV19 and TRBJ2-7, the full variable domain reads DGGITQSPKYLFRKEGQNVTLSCEQNLNHDAMYWYRQDPGQGLRLIYYSQIVNDFQKGDIAEGYSVSREKKESFPLTVTSAQKNPTAFYLCASSTGILGGYEQHFGPGTRLTVT.